This TCR beta chain was documented in a study of OX40 agonist ivuxolimab in advanced cancers. Study details: Patients received ivuxolimab, an intravenous treatment, every 2 weeks at 0.01 to 10 mg/kg. Of mixed ages from about 23 to 85 and averaging about 65 years, the group was 65% to 85% male. Study outcomes and limitations: Expanded clones were, on average, more numerous among CD8+ T cells than CD4+.

This clone was counted between two and nine times. Its specificity is not known. Per the germline V gene, CDR1 is LNHDA and CDR2 is SQIVND (reference sequence). The CDR3 is 14 amino acids. The ends were cut back, 1 base at V and 6 bases at J, with 12 bases in the middle. Clones were sequenced by immunoSEQ multiplex PCR, and TCRdb holds only the in-frame ones, with some missing. The sample records over 70,000 clones, 78% being singletons. The clonotype originates from an adult with an advanced solid tumor such as melanoma, head and neck, liver or kidney cancer. The chain carries TRBV19 and TRBJ1-2, with D unresolved. The specimen comprised CD4+ or CD8+ T cells sorted from blood, sampled in a trial of the OX40 agonist ivuxolimab. The CDR3 coding sequence is TGTGCCAGTAGTATAGCCGACCGGAGGGATGGCTACACCTTC. Amino acids: CASSIADRRDGYTF.